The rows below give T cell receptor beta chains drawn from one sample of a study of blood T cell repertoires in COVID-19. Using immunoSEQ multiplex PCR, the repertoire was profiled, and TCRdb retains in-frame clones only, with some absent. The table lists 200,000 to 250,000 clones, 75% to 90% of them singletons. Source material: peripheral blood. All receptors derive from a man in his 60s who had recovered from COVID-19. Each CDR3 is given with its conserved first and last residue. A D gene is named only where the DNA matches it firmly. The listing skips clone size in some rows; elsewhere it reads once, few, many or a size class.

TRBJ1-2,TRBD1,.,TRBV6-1,CASSEWDRATGYTF,TGTGCCAGCAGTGAGTGGGACAGGGCGACTGGCTACACCTTC
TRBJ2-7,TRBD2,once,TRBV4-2,CASSQGGTTTYEQYF,TGTGCCAGCAGCCAAGGCGGGACTACAACCTACGAGCAGTACTTC
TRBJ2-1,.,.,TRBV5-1,CASSLAGPPYNEQFF,TGCGCCAGCAGCTTGGCCGGTCCCCCCTACAATGAGCAGTTCTTC
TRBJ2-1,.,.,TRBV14,CASSQELASEQFF,TGTGCCAGCAGCCAAGAGCTAGCGAGTGAGCAGTTCTTC
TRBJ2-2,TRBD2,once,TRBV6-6,CASSYSGGAGELFF,TGTGCCAGCAGTTACTCTGGGGGGGCCGGGGAGCTGTTTTTT
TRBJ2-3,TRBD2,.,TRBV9,CASSTRRMSGGPDTQYF,TGTGCCAGCAGCACCCGCAGGATGAGCGGGGGGCCCGATACGCAGTATTTT
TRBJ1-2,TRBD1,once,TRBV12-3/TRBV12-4,CASSPRQGHGYTF,TGTGCCAGCAGTCCCCGACAGGGTCATGGCTACACCTTC
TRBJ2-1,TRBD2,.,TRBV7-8,CASSLARTSGRIHEQFF,TGTGCCAGCAGCTTAGCTCGGACTAGCGGGAGGATCCATGAGCAGTTCTTC
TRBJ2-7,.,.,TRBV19,CASSITGSYEQYF,TGTGCCAGTAGTATAACAGGTTCCTACGAGCAGTACTTC
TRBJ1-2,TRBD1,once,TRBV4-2,CASSQGPGQVYGYTF,TGTGCCAGCAGCCAGGGACCGGGACAGGTCTATGGCTACACCTTC
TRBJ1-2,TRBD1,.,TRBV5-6,CASSWRQGGDYGYTF,TGTGCCAGCAGCTGGAGACAGGGGGGAGACTATGGCTACACCTTC
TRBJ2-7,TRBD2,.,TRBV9,CASSARGEGGQQYF,TGTGCCAGCAGCGCGAGGGGAGAGGGAGGGCAGCAGTACTTC
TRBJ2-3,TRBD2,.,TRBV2,CASSGGGTDTQYF,TGTGCCAGCAGTGGGGGGGGGACAGATACGCAGTATTTT
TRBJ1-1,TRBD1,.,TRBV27,CASSLETGGPAFF,TGTGCCAGCAGTTTGGAGACAGGGGGCCCAGCTTTCTTT
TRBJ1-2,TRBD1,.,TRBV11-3,CASSRDRDGGGYTF,TGTGCCAGCAGCCGGGACAGGGACGGCGGGGGCTACACCTTC
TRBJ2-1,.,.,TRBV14,CASSPRSNNEQFF,TGTGCCAGCAGCCCACGGTCCAACAATGAGCAGTTCTTC
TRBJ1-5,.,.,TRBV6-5,CASRGRLGQPQHF,TGTGCCAGCAGGGGGCGCCTAGGACAGCCCCAGCATTTT
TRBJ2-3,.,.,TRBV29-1,CSVDRGADTQYF,TGCAGCGTTGACAGGGGGGCAGATACGCAGTATTTT
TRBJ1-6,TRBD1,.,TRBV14,CASSPTGRSYNSPLHF,TGTGCCAGCAGCCCGACAGGGCGCTCCTATAATTCACCCCTCCACTTT
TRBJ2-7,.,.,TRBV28,CATLGTYDEQYF,TGTGCCACCCTCGGGACATACGACGAGCAGTACTTC
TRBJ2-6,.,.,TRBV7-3,CASSAKGETGANVLTF,TGTGCCAGCAGCGCAAAGGGGGAAACTGGGGCCAACGTCCTGACTTTC
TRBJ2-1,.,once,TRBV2,CASRGPIEQFF,TGTGCCAGCAGGGGGCCTATTGAGCAGTTCTTC
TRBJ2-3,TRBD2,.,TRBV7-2,CASSLEGGKTQYF,TGTGCCAGCAGCTTAGAGGGAGGGAAGACGCAGTATTTT
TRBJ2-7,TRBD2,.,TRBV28,CASSSSSSGRPVEQYF,TGTGCCAGCAGTTCGAGCTCTAGCGGGAGGCCTGTCGAGCAGTACTTC
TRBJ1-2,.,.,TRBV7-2,CASSPGQNYGYTF,TGTGCCAGCAGCCCCGGACAGAACTATGGCTACACCTTC
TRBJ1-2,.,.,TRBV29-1,CSAGETGSAYGYTF,TGCAGCGCGGGGGAGACAGGCTCAGCGTATGGCTACACCTTC
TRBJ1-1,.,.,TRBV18,CASSSNRDTEAFF,TGTGCCAGCTCGTCAAACAGGGATACTGAAGCTTTCTTT
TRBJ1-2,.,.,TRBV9,CASSSRSNYGYTF,TGTGCCAGCAGCTCCCGGTCTAACTATGGCTACACCTTC
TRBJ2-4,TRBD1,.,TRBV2,CASTRTGVENIQYF,TGTGCCAGCACCCGGACAGGTGTCGAAAACATTCAGTACTTC
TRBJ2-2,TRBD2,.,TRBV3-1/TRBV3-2,CASSQGTSGGPLWNTGELFF,TGTGCCAGCAGCCAAGGGACTAGCGGGGGCCCCCTTTGGAACACCGGGGAGCTGTTTTTT
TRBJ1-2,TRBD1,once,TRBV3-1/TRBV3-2,CASSQSFQGGDYGYTF,TGTGCCAGCAGCCAGAGCTTCCAGGGGGGTGACTATGGCTACACCTTC
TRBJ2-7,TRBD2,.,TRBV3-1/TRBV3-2,CASSHLAAGYEQYF,TGTGCCAGCAGCCACCTAGCGGCTGGGTACGAGCAGTACTTC
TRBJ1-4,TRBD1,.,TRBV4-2,CASSQPQGAAKLFF,TGTGCCAGCAGCCAACCCCAGGGGGCGGCAAAACTGTTTTTT
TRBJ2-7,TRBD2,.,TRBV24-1,CATSDGGAYEQYF,TGTGCCACCAGTGATGGGGGGGCCTACGAGCAGTACTTC
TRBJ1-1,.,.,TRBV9,CASSVPGKNTEAFF,TGTGCCAGCAGCGTTCCAGGGAAGAACACTGAAGCTTTCTTT
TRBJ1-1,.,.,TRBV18,CASSPRDNLNTEAFF,TGTGCCAGCTCACCTAGGGACAACTTGAACACTGAAGCTTTCTTT
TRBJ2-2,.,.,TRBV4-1,CASSLASRGAFGELFF,TGCGCCAGCAGCCTTGCCTCCCGGGGGGCGTTCGGGGAGCTGTTTTTT
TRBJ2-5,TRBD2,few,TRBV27,CASSLSFYRASGTQETQYF,TGTGCCAGCAGTTTATCTTTTTATAGGGCTAGCGGAACTCAAGAGACCCAGTACTTC
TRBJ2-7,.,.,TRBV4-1,CASSQDSSQRSSYEQYF,TGCGCCAGCAGCCAAGACTCGTCGCAGCGGAGCTCCTACGAGCAGTACTTC
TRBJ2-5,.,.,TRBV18,CASSPLQGGETQYF,TGTGCCAGCTCACCACTGCAGGGTGGGGAGACCCAGTACTTC
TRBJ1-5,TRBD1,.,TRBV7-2,CASSSQGQPQPQHF,TGTGCCAGCAGCTCACAGGGACAGCCTCAGCCCCAGCATTTT
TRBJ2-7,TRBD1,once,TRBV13,CASSKDRVYEQYF,TGTGCCAGCAGCAAAGACAGGGTCTACGAGCAGTACTTC
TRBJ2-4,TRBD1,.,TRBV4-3,CASSHPNRGDKNIQYF,TGCGCCAGCAGCCACCCTAACAGGGGTGACAAAAACATTCAGTACTTC
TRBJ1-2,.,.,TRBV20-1,CSASQGFGYTF,TGCAGTGCTAGTCAGGGCTTTGGCTACACCTTC
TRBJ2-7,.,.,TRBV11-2,CASSVGTIYEQYF,TGTGCCAGCAGCGTAGGGACAATCTACGAGCAGTACTTC
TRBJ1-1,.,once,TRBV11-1,CASILTGMNTEAFF,TGTGCCAGCATATTGACAGGAATGAACACTGAAGCTTTCTTT
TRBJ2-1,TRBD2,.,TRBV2,CASSRDTSGRGDEQFF,TGTGCCAGCAGCAGAGATACTAGCGGGAGGGGAGATGAGCAGTTCTTC
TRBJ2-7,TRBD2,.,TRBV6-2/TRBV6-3,CASSYLAGVSTYEQYF,TGTGCCAGCAGTTATTTGGCGGGAGTTTCGACCTACGAGCAGTACTTC
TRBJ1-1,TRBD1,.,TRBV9,CASSVETGGMNTEAFF,TGTGCCAGCAGCGTAGAGACAGGGGGCATGAACACTGAAGCTTTCTTT
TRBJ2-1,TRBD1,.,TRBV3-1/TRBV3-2,CASSPYLTGVGEQFF,TGTGCCAGCAGCCCATACCTAACAGGGGTGGGTGAGCAGTTCTTC
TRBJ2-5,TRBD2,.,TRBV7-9,CASSFPILAGSETQYF,TGTGCCAGCAGCTTCCCTATACTAGCGGGGAGTGAGACCCAGTACTTC
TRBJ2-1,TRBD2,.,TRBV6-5,CASSFPLTSGRNEQFF,TGTGCCAGCAGTTTCCCCCTGACTAGCGGGAGAAATGAGCAGTTCTTC
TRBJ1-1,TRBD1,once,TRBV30,CAWSGRQGLWKTSEAFF,TGTGCCTGGAGTGGCAGACAGGGTTTGTGGAAAACCTCTGAAGCTTTCTTT